One sample yielded the 14 T cell receptor beta chains listed below, sequenced in a study of long-term antiretroviral therapy in people with HIV. The assay, immunoSEQ v3.0, was run at survey level. The protocol was immunoSEQ multiplex PCR, while the TCRdb copy is restricted to in-frame clones and leaves out a portion. The sample has some 35,000 clones, around 82% seen once. This material consisted of unsorted PBMCs, taken 0.4 years before starting antiretroviral therapy. These TCRs come from a man in his late teens or twenties with HIV.

This clone was counted once. This chain joins TRBV30 and TRBJ2-7, with 7 positions matching TRBD2. The CDR3 totals 11 residues. V gave up 5 bases and J gave up 3 bases; unmatched junction bases: 1. Germline-derived CDR1 and CDR2 are GTSNPN and SVGIG (reference sequence). DNA of the CDR3: TGTGCCTGGGGGGAGGGCTACGAGCAGTACTTC. It translates to CAWGEGYEQYF.

Turning to this clone: One end of the junction is discordant with germline, which a read error may explain. This chain connects TRBV5-3 to TRBJ2-2; either TRBD1 or TRBD2 may supply D (5 bases each). TRBV5-3 qualifies as an ORF whose function is uncertain. The CDR3 has 15 amino acids. The CDR3 is CASSSGTTKTGELFF. The DNA of the CDR3 is TGTGCCAGCAGCTCCGGGACGACCAAAACCGGGGAGCTGTTTTTT.

This clone rates as medium-sized. This chain uses TRBV4-3 with TRBJ2-7, with TRBD2 matching 7 bases. This CDR3 comprises 15 residues. V gave up 1 base and J gave up 3 bases; unmatched junction bases: 6. Germline assignment: CDR1 LGHNA and CDR2 YSLEER. CDR3 sequence: CASSQVGLGDYEQYF. The CDR3 coding sequence is TGCGCCAGCAGCCAAGTCGGACTAGGGGACTACGAGCAGTACTTC.

This chain uses TRBV9 with TRBJ2-1, with TRBD2 identical over 8 bases. Trimming at V came to 4 bases and at J to 6 bases, leaving 30 bases not matched to a gene. Germline values: CDR1 SGDLS, CDR2 YYNGEE. The CDR3 is 22 amino acids. CDR3 bases: TGTGCCAGCAGCCCCGCCGGGGACGATAGGTTCGGCGGGAGGCCCTTTGGCAATGAGCAGTTCTTC. Translating gives CASSPAGDDRFGGRPFGNEQFF.

The genes are TRBV2 and TRBJ1-2; D might be TRBD1 (5 bases). The CDR3 covers 13 residues. Germline lookup yields CDR1 SNHLY and CDR2 FYNNEI. Trimming pared 7 bases from V and 4 bases from J, leaving 13 bases between. CDR3 DNA: TGTGCCAGCACCTGGGACCCTCCCTATGGCTACACCTTC. This sequence encodes CASTWDPPYGYTF.

The chain recombines TRBV2 with TRBJ2-5; 11 bases line up with TRBD2. The CDR3 consists of 15 residues. Germline loops: CDR1 SNHLY, CDR2 FYNNEI. The J segment lost 3 bases and the V segment lost 10 bases, leaving 10 bases of the junction unmatched. CDR3 nucleotide sequence: TGTGCCACCGACTCCATGGGACTAGCGGAAGAGACCCAGTACTTC. Translating gives CATDSMGLAEETQYF.

CDR3 coding DNA: TGTGCCAGCAGCCAAGAAACTAGCGGGTCCTCCTACAATGAGCAGTTCTTC. Translated, it gives CASSQETSGSSYNEQFF. This chain joins TRBV4-2 and TRBJ2-1; 9 positions agree with TRBD2. The V segment lost 0 bases and the J segment 0 bases; nucleotides outside the gene matches: 3. Germline CDR1 LGHNA, CDR2 YNFKEQ. CDR3 length equals 17 residues.

The rearrangement links TRBV4-1 to TRBJ2-3; 12 bases align to TRBD2. V dropped 10 bases and J dropped 0; count of bases not matched to a gene: 5. Germline CDR1 is MGHRA and CDR2 is YSYEKL. CDR3 length equals 15 residues. Here the CDR3 DNA reads TGCGCCACCGCGACTAGCGGGGGAAGCACAGATACGCAGTATTTT. As protein: CATATSGGSTDTQYF.

The chain employs TRBV5-4 and TRBJ1-1; D remains ambiguous. The CDR3 runs 12 residues. V shed 2 bases and J shed 3 bases, with 5 bases lying between them. Germline V CDR1 and CDR2: SGHNT, YYREEE (reference sequence). CDR3 amino acids: CASSFRDTEAFF. The CDR3 bases are TGTGCCAGCAGCTTCCGAGACACTGAAGCTTTCTTT.

V is TRBV5-1 and J is TRBJ2-6; D remains unclear. CDR1 is SGHRS and CDR2 is YFSETQ in the germline V gene. The CDR3 spans 15 residues. Between the trimmed V and J ends, which lost 2 bases and 4 bases, there was a span of 10 bases. The CDR3 here is CASSFSIGGANVLTF. CDR3 DNA sequence: TGCGCCAGCAGCTTTTCCATAGGCGGGGCCAACGTCCTGACTTTC.

The chain has TRBV28 and TRBJ2-5; D call uncertain. Germline CDR1 reads MDHEN; CDR2 reads SYDVKM. V was cut by 1 base and J by 5 bases, with 11 bases left in between. This CDR3 contains 14 residues. This chain's CDR3 is CASSLYAERETQYF. The CDR3 DNA reads TGTGCCAGCAGTTTATACGCGGAAAGGGAGACCCAGTACTTC.

CDR3 region: CASSAEWDTDYEQYF. The CDR3 nucleotides read TGTGCCAGCAGTGCCGAATGGGACACTGACTACGAGCAGTACTTC. This chain uses TRBV6-1 with TRBJ2-7; D may be TRBD1 (6 bases). In germline, CDR1 is MNHNS, CDR2 SASEGT. This CDR3 is built from 15 residues. The V and J ends lost 4 bases and 3 bases respectively, with 16 bases between them.

This chain uses TRBV5-6 with TRBJ2-5; D is uncertain. V was shortened by 4 bases and J by 1 base, with 14 bases between the two germline ends. The CDR3 totals 15 residues. Germline V gene data show CDR1 as SGHDT and CDR2 as YYEEEE. This CDR3 is CASSVYLTGQETQYF. The CDR3 DNA reads TGTGCCAGCAGCGTGTACCTGACGGGCCAAGAGACCCAGTACTTC.

The J gene is TRBJ2-7, the V gene TRBV7-2; 12 positions agree with TRBD2. The V segment lost 1 base and the J segment 3 bases; nucleotides outside the gene matches: 10. There are 18 residues in the CDR3. CDR1 SGHTA and CDR2 FQGNSA come from the germline V gene. DNA for the CDR3: TGTGCCAGCAGCTTAGGACTAGCGGGAGCGTTGGGGATCTACGAGCAGTACTTC. It translates to CASSLGLAGALGIYEQYF. The full variable domain, its missing parts supplied by reference TRBV7-2 and TRBJ2-7, is GAGVSQSPSNKVTEKGKDVELRCDPISGHTALYWYRQSLGQGLEFLIYFQGNSAPDKSGLPSDRFSAERTGGSVSTLTIQRTQQEDSAVYLCASSLGLAGALGIYEQYFGPGTRLTVT.